This T cell receptor (beta chain) is from a study of long-term antiretroviral therapy in people with HIV. The CDR3 length is 15 residues. J was trimmed by 4 bases and V by 5 bases; bases with no gene match: 7. Germline V gives CDR1 MDHEN, CDR2 SYDVKM. At the survey level, the v3.0 immunoSEQ assay was run. Using immunoSEQ multiplex PCR, the repertoire was profiled, and TCRdb retains in-frame clones only, with some absent. The sample records approximately 27,000 clones, over 85% being singletons. The specimen comprised unsorted PBMCs, sampled 1.8 years after starting antiretroviral therapy. The sequence was obtained from a woman between 18 and 29 years old with HIV. J is TRBJ2-7 and V is TRBV28; 11 bases are a match to TRBD2. CDR3 nucleotide sequence: TGTGCCAGCAGTCTAGTCGCTAGCGGGAGGTACGAGCAGTACTTC. Its translation is CASSLVASGRYEQYF.